This T cell receptor (beta chain) was captured by sequencing in a study of blood T cell repertoires in COVID-19. Study in general: In each case, the material was cDNA or gDNA derived from T cells, B-cell-depleted T cells, or PBMCs.

This table comes from immunoSEQ multiplex PCR, and its TCRdb copy is limited to in-frame clones, with some not included. The sample records 150,000 to 200,000 clones, about four fifths being singletons. The V segment lost 5 bases and the J segment 5 bases; nucleotides outside the gene matches: 6. Germline values: CDR1 KGHSH, CDR2 LQKENI. CDR3 length equals 13 residues. This clone was found once. This chain links TRBV18 with TRBJ2-7; 7 nucleotides agree with TRBD1. Sequenced: peripheral blood. This TCR was sampled from a man in his fifties or sixties with active or convalescent COVID-19. CDR3 residues: CASSARQGDEQYF. Written as DNA, the CDR3 is TGTGCCAGCTCAGCCCGACAGGGCGACGAGCAGTACTTC.